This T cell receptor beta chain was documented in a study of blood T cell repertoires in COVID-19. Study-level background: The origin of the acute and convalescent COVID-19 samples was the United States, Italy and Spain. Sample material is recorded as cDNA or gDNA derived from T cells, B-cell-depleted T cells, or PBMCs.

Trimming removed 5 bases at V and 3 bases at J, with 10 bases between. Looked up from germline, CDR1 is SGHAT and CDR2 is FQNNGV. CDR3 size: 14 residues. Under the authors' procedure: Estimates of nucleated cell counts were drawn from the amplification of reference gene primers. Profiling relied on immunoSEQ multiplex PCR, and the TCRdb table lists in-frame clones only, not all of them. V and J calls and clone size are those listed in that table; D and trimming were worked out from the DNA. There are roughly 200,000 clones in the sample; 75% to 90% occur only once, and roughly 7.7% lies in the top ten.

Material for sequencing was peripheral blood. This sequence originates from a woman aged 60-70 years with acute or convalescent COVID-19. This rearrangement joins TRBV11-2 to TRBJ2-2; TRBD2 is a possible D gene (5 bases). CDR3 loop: CASSQDFHTGELFF. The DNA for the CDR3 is TGTGCCAGCAGCCAGGACTTCCACACCGGGGAGCTGTTTTTT.